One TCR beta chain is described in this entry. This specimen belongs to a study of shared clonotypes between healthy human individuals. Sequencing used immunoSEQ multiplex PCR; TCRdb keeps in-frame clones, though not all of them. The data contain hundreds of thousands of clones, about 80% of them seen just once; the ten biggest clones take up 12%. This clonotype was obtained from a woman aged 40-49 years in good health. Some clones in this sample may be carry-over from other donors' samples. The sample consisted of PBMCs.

The DNA of the CDR3 is TGCAGCGTAGCGGCCTCTGGGGCCAACGTCCTGACTTTC. Amino acid sequence: CSVAASGANVLTF. The rearrangement links TRBV29-1 to TRBJ2-6, with D possibly TRBD2 on 5 matching bases. The germline V gene encodes CDR1 SQVTM and CDR2 ANQGSEA. Trimming took off 6 bases at V and 0 bases at J, with 6 bases between the two ends. CDR3 length: 13 amino acids.